These 16 T cell receptor beta chains were all obtained from the same sample, sequenced in a study of CD8+ T cells in alopecia areata. Isolated RNA was reverse transcribed into cDNA used as the sequencing template. Data came from immunoSEQ multiplex PCR; TCRdb stores just in-frame clones and leaves some out. The profile shows approximately 210,000 clones, 66% of them singletons. The sample's treatment: oral pan-JAK inhibitor, 5-10 mg twice daily. The source was CD4+ T cells sorted from blood, collected at approximately week 44, from a patient treated with tofacitinib. These receptors were collected from a human donor with alopecia areata.

The gene calls are TRBV28 and TRBJ2-7, with D perhaps TRBD2 (6 bases). V lost 4 bases and J 3 bases, leaving 16 bases between the germline ends. CDR1 is MDHEN and CDR2 is SYDVKM in the germline V gene. This CDR3 has 15 amino acids. Here the CDR3 DNA reads TGTGCCAGCAGTTCTAGGGGAGGCCATAACTACGAGCAGTACTTC. Translated: CASSSRGGHNYEQYF.

The rearrangement joins TRBV9 to TRBJ2-1, with a possible D match to TRBD1 (6 bases). Germline CDR1 is SGDLS and CDR2 is YYNGEE. The CDR3 has 16 amino acids. Trimming took off 0 bases at V and 4 bases at J, with 14 bases between the two ends. The CDR3 bases are TGTGCCAGCAGCGTAGGTACAGGGATAGCGTACAATGAGCAGTTCTTC. This codes for CASSVGTGIAYNEQFF.

This chain uses TRBV5-1 with TRBJ1-2, with a possible D match to TRBD1 (5 bases). Trimming removed 4 bases at V and 4 bases at J, with 14 bases between. The CDR3 is 14 amino acids. CDR1 is SGHRS, CDR2 YFSETQ, per germline. CDR3 residues: CASSRQGGGYGYTF. CDR3 bases: TGCGCCAGCAGCCGTCAGGGAGGAGGCTATGGCTACACCTTC.

There are a few counts of this clone. The gene calls are TRBV5-1 and TRBJ2-3, with unresolved D. The CDR3 contains 16 residues. From germline, CDR1 is SGHRS and CDR2 YFSETQ. V lost 3 bases and J lost 2, with 16 bases in between. The CDR3 sequence is CASSSRQERYTDTQYF. CDR3 sequence (DNA): TGCGCCAGCAGCTCAAGACAAGAACGATACACAGATACGCAGTATTTT.

This sequence joins TRBV5-1 and TRBJ1-1; D gene uncertain. V shed 0 bases and J shed 2 bases, with 14 bases lying between them. This CDR3 comprises 16 residues. Per germline, CDR1 SGHRS and CDR2 YFSETQ. CDR3 DNA sequence: TGCGCCAGCAGCTTGGTTACGATCAGAGACAACACTGAAGCTTTCTTT. It translates to CASSLVTIRDNTEAFF.

The genes are TRBV7-3 and TRBJ2-7; a weak D match, TRBD1 (5 bases). V gave up 2 bases and J gave up 5 bases, with 10 bases separating them. The CDR3 has 13 amino acids. CDR1 and CDR2 (germline): SGHTA, FQGTGA. The CDR3 nucleotides are TGTGCCAGCAGCTTAGGGGCCGAAGACGAGCAGTACTTC. It is translated as CASSLGAEDEQYF.

On this clone itself: The junction departs from the called germline gene at one end, perhaps through a read error. The gene calls are TRBV7-9 and TRBJ1-2; tentatively, D is TRBD1 (5 bases). The CDR3 sequence is 13 residues long. Germline assignment: CDR1 SEHNR and CDR2 FQNEAQ (reference sequence). CDR3 sequence reads: CVSSLGVSYGYTF. The CDR3 DNA follows: TGTGTCAGCAGCTTGGGGGTTTCCTATGGCTACACCTTC.

The rearrangement uses TRBV7-2 and TRBJ2-7, with D perhaps matching TRBD1 (6 bases). Trimming cost V 3 bases and J 3 bases, with 12 bases left between them. The CDR3 is 14 residues long. CDR1 SGHTA and CDR2 FQGNSA come from the germline V gene. CDR3 residues: CASSFTTGNYEQYF. CDR3 nucleotides: TGTGCCAGCAGCTTTACGACAGGCAACTACGAGCAGTACTTC.

Worth noting for this clone: Other nucleotide sequences in the sample specify the same CDR3. The chain is built from TRBV29-1 and TRBJ1-1, with 8 bases identical to TRBD1. Germline loops: CDR1 SQVTM, CDR2 ANQGSEA. With V trimmed by 3 bases and J by 0 bases, 0 bases remained unmatched. The CDR3 has 13 residues. The CDR3 region has the DNA TGCAGCGTTGAGGACAGGGTGAACACTGAAGCTTTCTTT. Amino acid sequence: CSVEDRVNTEAFF.

CDR3 loop: CASSVEQQETQYF. In nucleotides, the CDR3 is TGTGCCAGCAGCGTAGAACAGCAAGAGACCCAGTACTTC. V usage is TRBV9 and J usage is TRBJ2-5, with D uncertain. In germline, CDR1 is SGDLS, CDR2 YYNGEE. CDR3 length: 13 residues. With 0 bases removed from V and 2 bases from J, the gap between germline ends came to 5 bases.

This sequence joins TRBV4-1 and TRBJ2-6, with no clear D. The CDR3 runs to 14 residues. CDR1 and CDR2 from the germline V gene are MGHRA and YSYEKL. Trimming removed 0 bases from V and 4 bases from J, with 4 bases in between. The CDR3 protein is CASSQETGANVLTF. CDR3 sequence (DNA): TGCGCCAGCAGCCAAGAAACAGGGGCCAACGTCCTGACTTTC.

V is TRBV2 and J is TRBJ1-1; D is uncertain. This CDR3 is built from 17 residues. Germline V gene lookup returns CDR1 SNHLY and CDR2 FYNNEI. V was trimmed by 3 bases and J by 0 bases, leaving 17 bases between them. This CDR3 reads CASSEGGHSRMNTEAFF. The CDR3 region has the DNA TGTGCCAGCAGTGAGGGTGGGCATTCCCGAATGAACACTGAAGCTTTCTTT. Together with reference TRBV2 and TRBJ1-1, the CDR3 gives the full variable domain: EPEVTQTPSHQVTQMGQEVILRCVPISNHLYFYWYRQILGQKVEFLVSFYNNEISEKSEIFDDQFSVERPDGSNFTLKIRSTKLEDSAMYFCASSEGGHSRMNTEAFFGQGTRLTVV.

The count of this clone is one. This chain uses TRBV5-1 with TRBJ2-2; the match to TRBD2 covers 7 bases. The CDR3 runs 17 residues. CDR1 is SGHRS and CDR2 is YFSETQ in the germline V gene. Trimming at V came to 3 bases and at J to 0 bases, leaving 8 bases not matched to a gene. The CDR3 protein is CASSSGGSETNTGELFF. In DNA form, the CDR3 reads TGCGCCAGCAGCTCCGGGGGGTCCGAAACGAACACCGGGGAGCTGTTTTTT.

In this sample, this clone turned up once. V usage is TRBV7-2 and J usage is TRBJ2-7; no clear D gene. Trimming removed 5 bases from V and 3 bases from J, with 8 bases in between. CDR3 length equals 12 residues. Germline CDR1 is SGHTA and CDR2 is FQGNSA. The CDR3 coding sequence is TGTGCCAGCAGCGCGACGGGCTACGAGCAGTACTTC. Translation: CASSATGYEQYF.

V usage is TRBV7-2 and J usage is TRBJ1-2; D unclear. The CDR3 has 14 residues. CDR1 is SGHTA and CDR2 is FQGNSA in the germline V gene. V lost 5 bases and J lost 3, with 13 bases in between. The CDR3 nucleotides read TGTGCCAGCAGCCTCGACTCGGGTGACTATGGCTACACCTTC. Protein product: CASSLDSGDYGYTF.

The chain has TRBV5-1 and TRBJ2-7; maybe TRBD1 (5 bases). V was pared by 4 bases and J by 2 bases, with 13 bases between. CDR3 length: 14 amino acids. Germline values: CDR1 SGHRS, CDR2 YFSETQ. CDR3 protein: CASSDAVQAYEQYF. Here the CDR3 DNA reads TGCGCCAGCAGCGATGCCGTACAGGCCTACGAGCAGTACTTC.